These 30 T cell receptor beta chains were all obtained from the same sample, sequenced in a study of identical twins. In TCRdb, the 5' RACE reads were re-called with MiXCR into one record per CDR3 protein. The sample records about 720,000 distinct CDR3 sequences, 8.5% to 9% being singletons. These same data were also listed under a study on yellow fever vaccine responses in identical twins.

Material for sequencing was PBMCs. These receptor sequences come from a woman in her late teens or twenties in good health.

This clonotype was detected ten times or more. The V call is TRBV25-1, the J call TRBJ1-3; TRBD1 might be the D (5 bases). Deletions cut 2 bases from V and 7 bases from J, with 12 bases between. CDR3 size: 14 residues. CDR1 MGHDK and CDR2 SYGVNS come from the germline V gene. The CDR3 loop is CASSEGTGGNTIYF. The DNA for the CDR3 is TGTGCCAGCAGTGAAGGGACGGGAGGTAACACCATATATTTT.

The chain recombines TRBV7-3 with TRBJ2-1; 7 bases match TRBD2. This CDR3 is built from 19 residues. Losses at the gene ends were 1 base for V and 0 bases for J; bases not matched to a gene: 12. Germline CDR1 and CDR2: SGHTA and FQGTGA. The CDR3 DNA follows: TGTGCCAGCAGCTTAAATGGAGGGTCGCGGGGGAGCTCCTACAATGAGCAGTTCTTC. Amino acid sequence: CASSLNGGSRGSSYNEQFF.

V gene TRBV5-6 combines with J gene TRBJ2-1, with D perhaps given as TRBD1 or TRBD2 (5 bases each). V was clipped by 1 base and J by 0 bases, with 11 bases between them. Germline loops: CDR1 SGHDT, CDR2 YYEEEE. The CDR3 contains 16 residues. The CDR3 protein is CASSLHAGSSYNEQFF. The DNA of the CDR3 is TGTGCCAGCAGCTTGCATGCAGGGAGCTCCTACAATGAGCAGTTCTTC.

This clonotype occurred a few times. The chain carries TRBV12-3 or TRBV12-4 and TRBJ2-7, with D tentatively TRBD1 (5 bases). Trimming removed 8 bases from V and 2 bases from J, with 10 bases in between. The CDR3 has 12 residues. The CDR3 region is CASQGLTYEQYF. CDR3 DNA: TGTGCCAGCCAGGGTCTCACCTACGAGCAGTACTTC.

The V call is TRBV27, the J call TRBJ1-5; 7 bases are a match to TRBD1. Per the germline V gene, CDR1 is MNHEY and CDR2 is SMNVEV (reference sequence). J lost 7 bases, V lost 3 bases, and 9 bases had no gene match. This CDR3 region has 15 residues. The CDR3 region has the DNA TGTGCCAGCAGTTTGACCGGGACAGCAAGCCAGCCCCAGCATTTT. Translated, it gives CASSLTGTASQPQHF.

The chain carries TRBV18 and TRBJ2-1, with TRBD1 identical over 10 bases. The CDR3 loop spans 17 amino acids. Trimming removed 1 base from V and 6 bases from J; junction bases left unmatched: 9. CDR1 and CDR2 from the germline V gene are KGHSH and LQKENI. The CDR3 sequence: CASSPLPRQGAGNEQFF. The CDR3 DNA reads as TGTGCCAGCTCACCACTCCCCCGACAGGGGGCTGGCAATGAGCAGTTCTTC.

This clonotype has a handful of counts. The chain joins TRBV6-6 to TRBJ2-3; D unclear. This CDR3 contains 11 residues. Germline CDR1 reads MNHNY; CDR2 reads SVGAGI (reference sequence). Between the trimmed V and J ends, which lost 8 bases and 6 bases, there was a span of 9 bases. CDR3 DNA: TGTGCCAGCTTCCTTGACGATACGCAGTATTTT. Protein: CASFLDDTQYF.

This clonotype came up many times. This chain uses TRBV12-3 or TRBV12-4 with TRBJ1-1, with D unresolved. This CDR3 comprises 15 residues. The V end lost 3 bases, the J end lost 1 base, and 12 bases lay between the germline ends. Here the CDR3 reads CASSFWVTRNTEAFF. DNA of the CDR3: TGTGCCAGCAGTTTTTGGGTGACAAGGAACACTGAAGCTTTCTTT.

In its sample, this clonotype was seen many times. The chain uses TRBV20-1 and TRBJ2-1; 14 bases fit TRBD2. This CDR3 region has 14 residues. J lost 9 bases, V lost 3 bases, and 4 bases had no gene match. Germline V gives CDR1 DFQATT, CDR2 SNEGSKA (reference sequence). CDR3 sequence reads: CSARTGLAGGEQFF. In nucleotides, the CDR3 is TGCAGTGCTAGGACCGGACTAGCGGGGGGTGAGCAGTTCTTC.

This chain uses TRBV9 with TRBJ2-3; no firm D call. CDR1 SGDLS and CDR2 YYNGEE come from the germline V gene. The CDR3 is made up of 12 amino acids. Trimming removed 3 bases at V and 4 bases at J, with 6 bases between. The CDR3 DNA is TGTGCCAGCAGCGGGTACTCAGATACGCAGTATTTT. Its translation: CASSGYSDTQYF. The full variable domain, with the rest looked up from reference TRBV9 and TRBJ2-3, is DSGVTQTPKHLITATGQRVTLRCSPRSGDLSVYWYQQSLDQGLQFLIQYYNGEERAKGNILERFSAQQFPDLHSELNLSSLELGDSALYFCASSGYSDTQYFGPGTRLTVL.

This clonotype was seen only a few times. DNA for the CDR3: TGCGCCAGCAGCAGTAGGGGGCTTGGAGAAGAATACGAGCAGTACTTC. Its translation is CASSSRGLGEEYEQYF. J is TRBJ2-7 and V is TRBV5-1; 7 nucleotides align to TRBD1. The CDR3 consists of 16 residues. J lost 4 bases, V lost 4 bases, and 14 bases had no gene match. The V gene's germline CDR1 is SGHRS and CDR2 YFSETQ.

This clonotype was detected only a few times. The CDR3 loop reads CASSQVGAGNTGELFF. CDR3 DNA sequence: TGTGCCAGCAGCCAAGTTGGCGCCGGGAACACCGGGGAGCTGTTTTTT. The rearrangement uses TRBV3-1 and TRBJ2-2, with D unclear. Trimming removed 1 base at V and 1 base at J, with 10 bases between. The CDR3 has 16 amino acids. Per the germline V gene, CDR1 is LGHDT and CDR2 is YNNKEL (reference sequence).

This clonotype has a count of ten or more. V and J are TRBV28 and TRBJ1-2, with a possible D match to TRBD1 (6 bases). V dropped 5 bases and J dropped 7 bases, with 17 bases sitting between them. This CDR3 has 14 amino acids. CDR1 and CDR2 (germline): MDHEN, SYDVKM. CDR3 DNA: TGTGCCAGCAGTCCCCTTGGCAGGGGCGGTGGCTACACCTTC. It specifies CASSPLGRGGGYTF.

This clonotype was observed a few times. This chain links TRBV5-4 with TRBJ2-6; no clear D gene. This CDR3 comprises 15 residues. CDR1 is SGHNT and CDR2 is YYREEE in the germline V gene (reference sequence). Trimming pared 1 base from V and 0 bases from J, leaving 5 bases between. For the CDR3, the DNA is TGTGCCAGCAGCTTGTTGCTCTCTGGGGCCAACGTCCTGACTTTC. Its translation is CASSLLLSGANVLTF.

CDR3 coding DNA: TGCGCCAGCAGCCAGGCCGGGACAGGGCCCTACAATGAGCAGTTCTTC. It yields the protein CASSQAGTGPYNEQFF. The chain is built from TRBV4-1 and TRBJ2-1, with 9 nucleotides matching TRBD1. CDR3 length: 16 residues. Germline CDR1 and CDR2: MGHRA and YSYEKL. Trimming removed 3 bases from V and 2 bases from J; junction bases left unmatched: 5.

This clonotype has more than one count but fewer than ten. This rearrangement joins TRBV6-1 to TRBJ2-2; D possibly corresponds to TRBD2 (7 bases). Germline V lookup: CDR1 MNHNS, CDR2 SASEGT. This CDR3 contains 16 residues. V dropped 1 base and J dropped 6 bases, with 15 bases sitting between them. CDR3 nucleotides: TGTGCCAGCAGTGAAGAAAGGGGGAGGGGAGCCGGGGAGCTGTTTTTT. This codes for CASSEERGRGAGELFF.

The table lists this clonotype with a few counts. V usage is TRBV4-3 and J usage is TRBJ2-1; D is unresolved. The CDR3 contains 16 residues. CDR1 and CDR2 from the germline V gene are LGHNA and YSLEER. Trimming left V 0 bases short and J 7 bases short, with 16 bases between. CDR3 sequence (DNA): TGCGCCAGCAGCCAAGATAGGGCAAACAAGGGTAATGAGCAGTTCTTC. This sequence encodes CASSQDRANKGNEQFF.

This clonotype was recorded at least ten times. V is TRBV5-1 and J is TRBJ2-7; TRBD1 aligns across 10 bases. The CDR3 loop spans 17 amino acids. V shed 6 bases, J shed 4 bases, and the junction held 16 bases outside the gene matches. Germline-derived CDR1 and CDR2 are SGHRS and YFSETQ. The CDR3 loop is CASNYSPPGQGIYEQYF. The CDR3 DNA reads as TGCGCCAGCAATTATTCACCTCCGGGACAGGGGATATACGAGCAGTACTTC.

This clonotype was seen many times. The CDR3 sequence is CSANGLRFYNEQFF. CDR3 coding DNA: TGCAGTGCTAATGGGCTCCGTTTCTACAATGAGCAGTTCTTC. The genes are TRBV20-1 and TRBJ2-1; D not certain. V shed 4 bases and J shed 3 bases, with 13 bases lying between them. This CDR3 has 14 amino acids. CDR1 is DFQATT and CDR2 is SNEGSKA in the germline V gene (reference sequence).

This chain links TRBV5-1 with TRBJ2-2; D call uncertain. The V end lost 4 bases, the J end lost 6 bases, and 13 bases lay between the germline ends. CDR1 SGHRS and CDR2 YFSETQ come from the germline V gene. The CDR3 is 14 residues long. The CDR3: CASSVNFGAGELFF. CDR3 bases: TGCGCCAGCAGCGTGAATTTTGGGGCCGGGGAGCTGTTTTTT.

There are a few counts of this clonotype. The rearrangement uses TRBV11-1 and TRBJ1-5; perhaps TRBD1 as D (5 bases). The CDR3 runs 13 residues. Germline CDR1 is SGHAT and CDR2 is FQDESV (reference sequence). Between the trimmed V and J ends, which lost 3 bases and 9 bases, there was a span of 12 bases. CDR3 in DNA: TGTGCCAGCAGCTTCGCAGACACAGGGCCCCAGCATTTT. Translation gives CASSFADTGPQHF.

This clonotype has only a few counts. Here the CDR3 reads CASARDSPSTDTQYF. The CDR3 nucleotides read TGTGCCAGCGCCAGGGACTCTCCTAGCACAGATACGCAGTATTTT. The chain has TRBV9 and TRBJ2-3, with a tentative D call TRBD2 (6 bases). This CDR3 spans 15 amino acids. Germline V lookup: CDR1 SGDLS, CDR2 YYNGEE. Trimming shortened V by 7 bases and J by 0 bases, and 15 bases separated the two germline ends.

This clonotype has a count of ten or more. This chain joins TRBV29-1 and TRBJ1-3; 7 bases align to TRBD1. CDR1 and CDR2 (germline): SQVTM, ANQGSEA. V dropped 0 bases and J dropped 2; count of bases not matched to a gene: 1. This CDR3 is built from 14 residues. CDR3 sequence (DNA): TGCAGCGTTGAAGAGGGGACAGCTGGAAACACCATATATTTT. Its protein product is CSVEEGTAGNTIYF.

This clonotype was counted a few times. The chain recombines TRBV20-1 with TRBJ2-5, with a possible D match to TRBD1 (6 bases). The CDR3 contains 13 residues. Germline V gives CDR1 DFQATT, CDR2 SNEGSKA (reference sequence). Between the trimmed V and J ends, which lost 1 base and 4 bases, there was a span of 10 bases. CDR3 sequence (DNA): TGCAGTGCTAGAGTGGGACACCCAGAGACCCAGTACTTC. It translates to CSARVGHPETQYF.

J is TRBJ2-3 and V is TRBV5-1; D could derive from TRBD1 or TRBD2 (5 bases each). Germline values: CDR1 SGHRS, CDR2 YFSETQ. The CDR3 sequence is 15 residues long. V was trimmed by 5 bases and J by 4 bases, leaving 17 bases between them. For the CDR3, the DNA is TGCGCCAGCAGTCCCGGGACCACGGCGGCAGATACGCAGTATTTT. Protein sequence: CASSPGTTAADTQYF.

The V and J genes are TRBV28 and TRBJ2-7, with D unresolved. V was clipped by 5 bases and J by 4 bases, with 12 bases between them. This CDR3 region has 13 residues. The germline gives CDR1 MDHEN, CDR2 SYDVKM. The CDR3 DNA is TGTGCCAGCAGTAGCCATGACTTGTACGAGCAGTACTTC. As protein: CASSSHDLYEQYF.

This clonotype was recorded a few times. This chain uses TRBV7-2 with TRBJ2-7; D is possibly TRBD1 (5 bases). Germline values: CDR1 SGHTA, CDR2 FQGNSA. The CDR3 consists of 13 residues. Deletions cut 4 bases from V and 7 bases from J, with 14 bases between. This CDR3 is CASSSSRGGEQYF. CDR3 coding DNA: TGTGCCAGCAGCTCCTCTAGGGGTGGTGAGCAGTACTTC.

The chain employs TRBV6-2 or TRBV6-3 and TRBJ2-7; 10 bases match TRBD1. In germline, CDR1 is MNHEY, CDR2 SVGEGT. V lost 6 bases to trimming and J lost 3 bases; unmatched junction nucleotides: 11. The CDR3 has 16 amino acids. CDR3 nucleotide sequence: TGTGCCAGCAGCGATCGGCCCAGGACAGGGGGCTACGAGCAGTACTTC. This gives the protein CASSDRPRTGGYEQYF.

There are many counts of this clonotype. The rearrangement joins TRBV5-1 to TRBJ2-2; TRBD2 agrees at 7 bases. Per the germline V gene, CDR1 is SGHRS and CDR2 is YFSETQ. This CDR3 has 15 amino acids. Trimming cost V 3 bases and J 4 bases; bases outside gene matches: 6. The CDR3 DNA sequence: TGCGCCAGCAGCTGGGGCGGGAGTGTCACCGGGGAGCTGTTTTTT. This encodes CASSWGGSVTGELFF. Drawing the rest from reference TRBV5-1 and TRBJ2-2, the complete variable domain is KAGVTQTPRYLIKTRGQQVTLSCSPISGHRSVSWYQQTPGQGLQFLFEYFSETQRNKGNFPGRFSGRQFSNSRSEMNVSTLELGDSALYLCASSWGGSVTGELFFGEGSRLTVL.

V gene TRBV6-2 or TRBV6-3 combines with J gene TRBJ2-1, with 8 bases aligning to TRBD2. Germline CDR1 MNHEY, CDR2 SVGEGT. V lost 7 bases and J lost 5; bases outside the gene matches: 7. The CDR3 loop spans 14 amino acids. The CDR3 reads CASTERGFHNEQFF. The CDR3 DNA follows: TGTGCCAGCACCGAGCGGGGGTTTCACAATGAGCAGTTCTTC.